Presented here are 2 T cell receptor beta chains from one specimen sequenced in a study of radiotherapy plus CTLA-4 blockade in lung cancer. Some clones are missing from TCRdb's copy, which holds only in-frame ones; the method was immunoSEQ multiplex PCR. This sample has about 49,000 clones, with approximately 76% found just once. Source: peripheral blood, taken from a patient treated with radiotherapy plus ipilimumab. These receptors all stem from a human donor with non-small cell lung cancer who had stable disease on radiotherapy plus ipilimumab.

The rearrangement joins TRBV6-5 to TRBJ2-7, with 7 bases lining up with TRBD1. The V gene end was trimmed by 6 bases and the J gene end by 3 bases; junction bases not matched to a gene: 8. Germline assignment: CDR1 MNHEY and CDR2 SVGAGI. This CDR3 is built from 14 residues. The CDR3 nucleotides are TGTGCCAGCAGCCCCGGGACAGCCCTCTACGAGCAGTACTTC. Protein: CASSPGTALYEQYF.

The chain is built from TRBV15 and TRBJ1-5, with a possible D match to TRBD1 (6 bases). The length of the CDR3 is 15 residues. V lost 5 bases, J lost 9 bases, and 20 bases lay in between. Germline V CDR1 and CDR2: LNHNV, YYDKDF (reference sequence). The CDR3 protein is CATSGGGRNGWPQHF. The DNA of the CDR3 is TGTGCCACCAGCGGGGGGGGGCGAAATGGATGGCCCCAGCATTTT.